These 5 T cell receptor beta chains were sequenced from one sample in a study of T cell responses to AZD1222 COVID-19 vaccine. Only in-frame clones appear in the TCRdb table, and some are missing; sequencing was by immunoSEQ multiplex PCR. The sample contains approximately 100,000 clones, around 90% of which appear only once. This specimen was peripheral blood, taken 28 days after the second AZD1222 dose. These receptors all stem from an adult who received the AZD1222 COVID-19 vaccine.

The chain is built from TRBV7-2 and TRBJ2-5; D unresolved. V shed 5 bases and J shed 5 bases, with 9 bases lying between them. The CDR3 contains 12 residues. Germline V lookup: CDR1 SGHTA, CDR2 FQGNSA. Written as DNA, the CDR3 is TGTGCCAGCAGCCACCGTTGGGAGACCCAGTACTTC. Amino acids: CASSHRWETQYF.

This clone has just one count. The rearrangement links TRBV5-8 to TRBJ2-4; D not certain. CDR1 is SGHTS and CDR2 is YDEGEE in the germline V gene. There are 14 residues in the CDR3. With 4 bases removed from V and 0 bases from J, the gap between germline ends came to 8 bases. The CDR3: CASSHGIAKNIQYF. CDR3 bases: TGTGCCAGCAGCCACGGAATAGCCAAAAACATTCAGTACTTC.

The chain couples TRBV11-2 to TRBJ2-2; TRBD1 matches 10 bases. This CDR3 region has 17 residues. The V gene end was trimmed by 5 bases and the J gene end by 4 bases; junction bases not matched to a gene: 10. From germline, CDR1 is SGHAT and CDR2 FQNNGV. CDR3 protein: CASSPIRDRGITGELFF. In DNA form, the CDR3 reads TGTGCCAGCAGCCCGATCCGGGACAGGGGTATCACCGGGGAGCTGTTTTTT.

This clone was observed a single time. The chain carries TRBV28 and TRBJ1-5; 7 positions match TRBD1. The V and J ends lost 5 bases and 7 bases, in that order; junction bases with no gene match: 8. Germline assignment: CDR1 MDHEN and CDR2 SYDVKM. The CDR3 runs to 14 residues. CDR3 DNA: TGTGCCAGCAGTCTCCAGGACAGGCGACAGCCCCAGCATTTT. This gives the protein CASSLQDRRQPQHF.

DNA for the CDR3: TGTGCCAGCAGCTCCGGGACAGGGAGGTCCTACGAGCAGTACTTC. It yields the protein CASSSGTGRSYEQYF. The chain has TRBV11-1 and TRBJ2-7; TRBD1 agrees at 9 bases. The V segment lost 4 bases and the J segment 1 base; nucleotides outside the gene matches: 5. Per germline, CDR1 SGHAT and CDR2 FQDESV (reference sequence). The CDR3 covers 15 residues. The variable domain in full, with the rest retrieved from reference TRBV11-1 and TRBJ2-7, is EAEVAQSPRYKITEKSQAVAFWCDPISGHATLYWYRQILGQGPELLVQFQDESVVDDSQLPKDRFSAERLKGVDSTLKIQPAELGDSAMYLCASSSGTGRSYEQYFGPGTRLTVT.